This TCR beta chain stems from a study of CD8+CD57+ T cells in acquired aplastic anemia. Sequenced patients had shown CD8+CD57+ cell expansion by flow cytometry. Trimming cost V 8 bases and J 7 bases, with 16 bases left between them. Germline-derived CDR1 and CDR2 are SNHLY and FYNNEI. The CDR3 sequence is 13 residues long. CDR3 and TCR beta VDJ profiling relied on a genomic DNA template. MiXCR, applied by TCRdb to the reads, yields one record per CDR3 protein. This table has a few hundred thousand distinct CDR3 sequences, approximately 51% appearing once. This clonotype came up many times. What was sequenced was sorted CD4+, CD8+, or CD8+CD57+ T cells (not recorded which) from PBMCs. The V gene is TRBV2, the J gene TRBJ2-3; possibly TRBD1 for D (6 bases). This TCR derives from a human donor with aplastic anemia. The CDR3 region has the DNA TGTGCCAGCGGCCCCAGAACAGGGAATACGCAGTATTTT. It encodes CASGPRTGNTQYF.